Below, 19 T cell receptor beta chains from the same sample are listed, as sequenced in a study of T cells after yellow fever vaccination. TCRdb re-called the 5' RACE reads through MiXCR, storing one row per CDR3 protein. The sample lists hundreds of thousands of distinct CDR3 sequences; 21% were seen once. Source: PBMCs, taken roughly 20 days after the first yellow fever vaccination. Receptors were obtained from a young man who received the YFV17D yellow fever vaccine.

This clonotype was observed a few times. The chain joins TRBV10-3 to TRBJ2-5; unclear D gene. V lost 0 bases and J 5 bases, leaving 4 bases between the germline ends. This CDR3 spans 12 amino acids. The germline gives CDR1 ENHRY, CDR2 SYGVKD. CDR3 in amino acids: CAISESVETQYF. The CDR3 region has the DNA TGTGCCATCAGTGAGTCTGTCGAGACCCAGTACTTC.

Comment on this clonotype: At one boundary the junction diverges from the germline segment, which might be a read error. The rearrangement uses TRBV4-3 and TRBJ2-5; maybe TRBD1 (6 bases). This CDR3 contains 8 residues. CDR1 is LGHNA and CDR2 is YSLEER in the germline V gene. CDR3 nucleotide sequence: TGCGCCAGCAGCTCAGGGGCCTTC. Translation: CASSSGAF.

The chain couples TRBV20-1 to TRBJ1-4; D unclear. V gave up 1 base and J gave up 0 bases, with 9 bases separating them. CDR1 is DFQATT and CDR2 is SNEGSKA in the germline V gene (reference sequence). The length of the CDR3 is 15 residues. Written as DNA, the CDR3 is TGCAGTGCTAGAGTTCAACCCTCAACTAATGAAAAACTGTTTTTT. As protein: CSARVQPSTNEKLFF.

The chain joins TRBV4-2 to TRBJ1-1, with no clear D. CDR1 is LGHNA and CDR2 is YNFKEQ in the germline V gene. Deletions cut 10 bases from V and 4 bases from J, with 22 bases between. This CDR3 region has 15 residues. CDR3 DNA sequence: TGTGCCATGGGCCCTGGGCTCCTGGGTGGCACTGAAGCTTTCTTT. Its protein product is CAMGPGLLGGTEAFF.

The rearrangement joins TRBV4-3 to TRBJ2-7; D uncertain. The ends were cut back, 0 bases at V and 2 bases at J, with 8 bases in the middle. CDR1 is LGHNA and CDR2 is YSLEER in the germline V gene. The CDR3 has 14 amino acids. The DNA of the CDR3 is TGCGCCAGCAGCCAAGAAGCAAAAACCTACGAGCAGTACGTC. As protein: CASSQEAKTYEQYV.

The CDR3 sequence: CASSSGLYTGELFF. The CDR3 DNA follows: TGTGCCAGCAGTTCTGGGCTTTACACCGGGGAGCTGTTTTTT. The V call is TRBV27, the J call TRBJ2-2; D uncertain. V lost 4 bases, J lost 3 bases, and 9 bases lay in between. The CDR3 has 14 residues. Per the germline V gene, CDR1 is MNHEY and CDR2 is SMNVEV (reference sequence).

V usage is TRBV27 and J usage is TRBJ1-1; D gene unclear. Per germline, CDR1 MNHEY and CDR2 SMNVEV (reference sequence). Trimming took 1 base from V and 5 from J, leaving 8 bases between them. The CDR3 has 13 amino acids. The CDR3 protein is CASSLWGWTEAFF. For the CDR3, the DNA is TGTGCCAGCAGTTTATGGGGTTGGACTGAAGCTTTCTTT.

The chain has TRBV5-1 and TRBJ1-2, with a possible D match to TRBD1 (6 bases). The CDR3 has 12 residues. Germline V gene data show CDR1 as SGHRS and CDR2 as YFSETQ. Trimming took 3 bases from V and 4 from J, leaving 7 bases between them. The CDR3, as DNA: TGCGCCAGCAGCTGGGGGGCCTATGGCTACACCTTC. Translated: CASSWGAYGYTF.

The chain recombines TRBV13 with TRBJ1-1; 9 bases align to TRBD1. This CDR3 contains 15 residues. V dropped 5 bases and J dropped 2; count of bases not matched to a gene: 6. CDR1 and CDR2 (germline): PRHDT, FYEKMQ (reference sequence). CDR3 loop: CASSQWTGANTEAFF. The CDR3 region has the DNA TGTGCCAGCAGCCAATGGACAGGGGCAAACACTGAAGCTTTCTTT.

At least ten counts were recorded for this clonotype. The gene calls are TRBV27 and TRBJ2-1, with no clear D. Trimming took off 8 bases at V and 8 bases at J, with 10 bases between the two ends. CDR1 is MNHEY, CDR2 SMNVEV, per germline (reference sequence). This CDR3 region has 11 residues. CDR3: CASRRYDEQFF. CDR3 DNA sequence: TGTGCCAGCCGAAGGTACGATGAGCAGTTCTTC.

CDR3 sequence (DNA): TGTGCCAGCAGTTTACACGGCAGGGGAATCTATAGCAATCAGCCCCAGCATTTT. It specifies CASSLHGRGIYSNQPQHF. The rearrangement uses TRBV12-3 or TRBV12-4 and TRBJ1-5; possibly TRBD1 for D (6 bases). V was shortened by 2 bases and J by 0 bases, with 17 bases between the two germline ends. The CDR3 covers 18 residues.

This clonotype was found a few times. The rearrangement joins TRBV5-1 to TRBJ2-2; D uncertain. The CDR3 is made up of 16 amino acids. Germline V CDR1 and CDR2: SGHRS, YFSETQ. V shed 0 bases and J shed 0 bases, with 9 bases lying between them. The CDR3 DNA follows: TGCGCCAGCAGCTTGGGTGCTAGAACGAACACCGGGGAGCTGTTTTTT. Encoded protein: CASSLGARTNTGELFF.

The chain is built from TRBV24-1 and TRBJ2-7; no clear D. The CDR3 loop spans 12 amino acids. The V end was cut by 4 bases, the J end by 4 bases, with 7 bases between. Germline V lookup: CDR1 KGHDR, CDR2 SFDVKD. The CDR3 loop reads CATSEEPYEQYF. The CDR3 region has the DNA TGTGCCACCAGTGAAGAACCTTACGAGCAGTACTTC.

This clonotype was counted ten times or more. The chain joins TRBV28 to TRBJ1-1; 7 positions match TRBD1. J gave up 5 bases and V 2 bases, and 5 bases lay outside the gene matches. Germline assignment: CDR1 MDHEN and CDR2 SYDVKM. The CDR3 length is 14 residues. In DNA, the CDR3 is TGTGCCAGCAGTTTACGACAGGGTTGGACTGAAGCTTTCTTT. This encodes CASSLRQGWTEAFF.

The V call is TRBV12-3 or TRBV12-4, the J call TRBJ2-1; the match to TRBD2 covers 14 bases. V gave up 6 bases and J gave up 0 bases; unmatched junction bases: 1. This CDR3 is 16 amino acids long. The CDR3 nucleotides are TGTGCCAGCAGGGGACTAGCGGGGGCCTCCTACAATGAGCAGTTCTTC. Residues: CASRGLAGASYNEQFF.

This clonotype was seen a few times. The chain combines TRBV5-1 with TRBJ2-2, with a weak D call TRBD1 (6 bases). With 5 bases removed from V and 3 bases from J, the gap between germline ends came to 14 bases. Germline V lookup: CDR1 SGHRS, CDR2 YFSETQ. CDR3 length equals 15 residues. As DNA, the CDR3 is TGCGCCAGCAGGCCAGGGGCGGTCGACACCGGGGAGCTGTTTTTT. Residues: CASRPGAVDTGELFF.

This sequence joins TRBV6-2 or TRBV6-3 and TRBJ1-1, with 7 bases lining up with TRBD1. The CDR3 has 16 amino acids. With 3 bases clipped from V and 7 bases from J, the junction kept 14 bases outside the gene matches. In germline, CDR1 is MNHEY, CDR2 SVGEGT. CDR3 protein: CASSYPLPQGGVEAFF. The CDR3 region has the DNA TGTGCCAGCAGTTATCCCTTACCCCAGGGGGGGGTTGAAGCTTTCTTT.

This clonotype was seen ten or more times. V and J are TRBV7-2 and TRBJ2-2; 7 bases fit TRBD2. This CDR3 is 15 amino acids long. Germline trimming cut 5 bases from V and 4 bases from J; bases unmatched to any gene: 7. The germline CDR1 and CDR2 sequences are SGHTA and FQGNSA. This CDR3 is CASSLAASGTGELFF. In DNA form, the CDR3 reads TGTGCCAGCAGCCTCGCGGCTAGCGGCACCGGGGAGCTGTTTTTT.

This clonotype has only a few counts. The CDR3 sequence is CASSQVWTSGNSPPEQYF. The CDR3, as DNA: TGTGCCAGCAGCCAAGTATGGACTAGCGGAAACTCCCCCCCCGAGCAGTACTTC. The chain uses TRBV14 and TRBJ2-7, with 10 bases lining up with TRBD2. CDR1 and CDR2 from the germline V gene are SGHDN and FVKESK. The CDR3 contains 18 residues. After removal of 1 base from V and 6 bases from J, the junction contained 15 bases not matched to a gene. The variable domain in full, completed from reference TRBV14 and TRBJ2-7, reads EAGVTQFPSHSVIEKGQTVTLRCDPISGHDNLYWYRRVMGKEIKFLLHFVKESKQDESGMPNNRFLAERTGGTYSTLKVQPAELEDSGVYFCASSQVWTSGNSPPEQYFGPGTRLTVT.